The following is a TCR beta chain sequence with its context. The antigen is undetermined. The data were taken from a study of T cells in Graves' hyperthyroidism and ophthalmopathy. Regarding the study as a whole: Stable hyperthyroidism was separated from ophthalmopathy by a model based on 13 V-J features.

Germline CDR1 SEHNR, CDR2 FQNEAQ (reference sequence). V was trimmed by 3 bases and J by 11 bases, leaving 16 bases between them. The CDR3 runs 13 residues. Amplified TCR beta CDR3 regions came from RNA transcripts. Using the HTBI primer set, a first-round RT-PCR was run on the TCR CDR3. MiXCR was run by TCRdb on the multiplex PCR reads, yielding one entry per CDR3 protein. The data show more than 500,000 distinct CDR3 sequences, about 45% seen once. The rearrangement links TRBV7-9 to TRBJ1-1, with D tentatively TRBD1 (5 bases). This clonotype was sampled from an adult woman with Graves' disease, either hyperthyroidism or ophthalmopathy (not recorded which). Sequenced material: peripheral blood or thyroid tissue (not recorded which). CDR3 sequence (DNA): TGTGCCAGCAGCTTGATCTTGCAGGGTGCGGCTTTCTTT. It specifies CASSLILQGAAFF.